The rows below give T cell receptor beta chains drawn from one sample of a study of early T cells in non-severe SARS-CoV-2 infection. Each CDR3 protein gets one entry after TCRdb re-called the 5' RACE reads with MiXCR. Found here are around 30,000 distinct CDR3 sequences, 4.5% to 6.5% of them singletons; the top ten hold roughly 6.5%. Input material: whole blood. The origin of the receptors is an adult who was a healthcare worker with PCR-confirmed SARS-CoV-2 infection or an uninfected control (not recorded which). The CDR3 runs from the conserved cysteine through the conserved F or W. The D gene is left open where the match is weak. Part of the rows lack a size; the others show once, few, many or a class for expanded clones.

TRBJ2-7 . few TRBV7-6 TGTGCCAGCAGAAACAGACCGGACGGCGAGCAGTACTTC CASRNRPDGEQYF
TRBJ2-1 TRBD2 few TRBV24-1 TGTGCCACCAGTCCGAGGTTGGGACTAGCGGGAGGCAATGAGCAGTTCTTC CATSPRLGLAGGNEQFF
TRBJ2-1 TRBD2 many TRBV7-6 TGTGCCAGCAGCCGGTCTAGCGGGAGGTACAATGAGCAGTTCTTC CASSRSSGRYNEQFF
TRBJ1-4 TRBD1 many TRBV5-1 TGCGCCAGCACGCCCGGACAGGGAAATGAAAAACTGTTTTTT CASTPGQGNEKLFF
TRBJ2-2 . many TRBV12-3/TRBV12-4 TGTGCCAGCAGTTTGAGTCAAAACACCGGGGAGCTGTTTTTT CASSLSQNTGELFF
TRBJ1-5 . many TRBV20-1 TGCAGTGCTAGAAGGAGCAATCAGCCCCAGCATTTT CSARRSNQPQHF
TRBJ2-1 TRBD2 many TRBV19 TGTGCCACAGAGCCAAGCGGGAGTGCGTCGGAGCAGTTCTTC CATEPSGSASEQFF
TRBJ2-7 TRBD1 many TRBV10-3 TGTGCCATCAGTGACGGGACAGGGGGCTACGAGCAGTACTTC CAISDGTGGYEQYF
TRBJ1-1 . many TRBV27 TGTGCCAGCCAACCGGGACAAACAACTGAAGCTTTCTTT CASQPGQTTEAFF
TRBJ1-6 TRBD1 many TRBV30 TGTGCCTCTAAGGGGGACAGCAATAATTCACCCCTCCACTTT CASKGDSNNSPLHF
TRBJ1-1 . many TRBV28 TGTGCCAGCAGTTTATATGGCGTGGGAACTGACAGTACCCGGGAGACTGAAGCTTTCTTT CASSLYGVGTDSTRETEAFF
TRBJ2-6 . . TRBV15 TGTGCCACCAGCAGAGATCGGGGGTCTGGGGCCAACGTCCTGACTTTC CATSRDRGSGANVLTF
TRBJ2-7 . few TRBV11-3 TGTGCCAGCAGCTTACGAGGGCCCTACGAGCAGTACTTC CASSLRGPYEQYF
TRBJ2-7 . many TRBV28 TGTGCCAGCAGTTTTACCCTCTCCTACGAGCAGTACTTC CASSFTLSYEQYF
TRBJ2-7 . many TRBV3-1 TGTGCCAACAGCCATAGCCTAGCGTGGGCCCGGGGCTCCTACGAGCAGTACTTC CANSHSLAWARGSYEQYF
TRBJ1-3 . many TRBV10-3 TGTGCCATCAGGAACCAGGGGCCGGAGGGCACCATATATTTT CAIRNQGPEGTIYF
TRBJ2-3 . many TRBV5-1 TGCGCCAGCAGCTTGGAACGGGCCACAGATACGCAGTATTTT CASSLERATDTQYF
TRBJ1-4 . many TRBV4-1 TGCGCCAGCAGCCAAGATTGGGAGGGCACTGAAAAACTGTTTTTT CASSQDWEGTEKLFF